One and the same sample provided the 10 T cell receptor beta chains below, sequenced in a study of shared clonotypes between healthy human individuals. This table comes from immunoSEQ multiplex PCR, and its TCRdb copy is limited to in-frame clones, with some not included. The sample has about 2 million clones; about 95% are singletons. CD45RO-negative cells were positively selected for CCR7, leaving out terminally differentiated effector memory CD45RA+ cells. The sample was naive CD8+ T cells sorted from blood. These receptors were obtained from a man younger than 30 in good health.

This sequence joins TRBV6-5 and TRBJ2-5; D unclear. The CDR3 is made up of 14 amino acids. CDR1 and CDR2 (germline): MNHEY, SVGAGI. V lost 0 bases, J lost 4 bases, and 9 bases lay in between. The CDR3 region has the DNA TGTGCCAGCAGTTACTCAGGGAAAGGAGAGACCCAGTACTTC. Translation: CASSYSGKGETQYF.

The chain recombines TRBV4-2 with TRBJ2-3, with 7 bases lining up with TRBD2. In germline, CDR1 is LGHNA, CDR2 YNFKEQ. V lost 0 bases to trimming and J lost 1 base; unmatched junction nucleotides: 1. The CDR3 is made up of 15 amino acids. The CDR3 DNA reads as TGTGCCAGCAGCCAAGAGGCGGGGGGCACAGATACGCAGTATTTT. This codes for CASSQEAGGTDTQYF.

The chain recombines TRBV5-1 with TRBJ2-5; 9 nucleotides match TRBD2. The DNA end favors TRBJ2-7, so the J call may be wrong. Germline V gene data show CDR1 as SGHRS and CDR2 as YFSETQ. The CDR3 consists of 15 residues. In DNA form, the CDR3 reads TGCGCCAGCAGCTTGAGTCAAGCGGGGGGTTACGAGCAGTACTTC. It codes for CASSLSQAGGYEQYF.

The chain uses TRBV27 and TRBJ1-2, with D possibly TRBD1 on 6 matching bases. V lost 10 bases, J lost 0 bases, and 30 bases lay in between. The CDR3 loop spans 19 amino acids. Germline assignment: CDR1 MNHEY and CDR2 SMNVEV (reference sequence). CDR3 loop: CATWGEVLPRTDANYGYTF. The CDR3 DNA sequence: TGTGCCACTTGGGGAGAGGTTCTCCCGAGGACAGATGCTAACTATGGCTACACCTTC.

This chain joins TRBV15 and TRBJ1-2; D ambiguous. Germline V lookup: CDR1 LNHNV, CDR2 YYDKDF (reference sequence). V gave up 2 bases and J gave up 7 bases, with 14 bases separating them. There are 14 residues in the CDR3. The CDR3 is CATSRTEGPGGYTF. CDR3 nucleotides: TGTGCCACCAGCAGAACCGAAGGGCCGGGTGGCTACACCTTC.

The CDR3 DNA sequence: TGTGCCAGCTTCCCTGGGGGGTATACAGGCTACACCTTC. The encoded protein is CASFPGGYTGYTF. V and J are TRBV11-2 and TRBJ1-2; D perhaps matches TRBD1 (5 bases). The V end lost 8 bases, the J end lost 8 bases, and 18 bases lay between the germline ends. CDR3 length equals 13 residues. CDR1 SGHAT and CDR2 FQNNGV come from the germline V gene.

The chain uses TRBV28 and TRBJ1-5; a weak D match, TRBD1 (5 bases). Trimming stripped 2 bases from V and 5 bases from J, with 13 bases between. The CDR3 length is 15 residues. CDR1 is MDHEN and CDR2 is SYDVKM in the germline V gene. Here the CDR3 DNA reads TGTGCCAGCAGTTTAACCGACAGTTCCTATCAGCCCCAGCATTTT. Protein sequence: CASSLTDSSYQPQHF. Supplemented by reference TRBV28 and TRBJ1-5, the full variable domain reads DVKVTQSSRYLVKRTGEKVFLECVQDMDHENMFWYRQDPGLGLRLIYFSYDVKMKEKGDIPEGYSVSREKKERFSLILESASTNQTSMYLCASSLTDSSYQPQHFGDGTRLSIL.

The DNA of the CDR3 is TGTGCCAGCAGTTTGGGACTAGCGGGGCTCGGTGAGCAGTTCTTC. The encoded protein is CASSLGLAGLGEQFF. This rearrangement joins TRBV27 to TRBJ2-1, with 13 nucleotides matching TRBD2. The CDR3 extends over 15 amino acids. Germline CDR1 reads MNHEY; CDR2 reads SMNVEV (reference sequence). J lost 9 bases, V lost 3 bases, and 5 bases had no gene match.

The CDR3: CASSQLPGPPPPSTF. As DNA, the CDR3 is TGTGCCAGCAGCCAGCTGCCCGGGCCCCCACCCCCTTCCACCTTC. V usage is TRBV7-8 and J usage is TRBJ1-2; unclear D gene. Trimming removed 5 bases at V and 13 bases at J, with 26 bases between. This CDR3 contains 15 residues. Germline loops: CDR1 SGHVS, CDR2 FQNEAQ. The full variable domain, in which reference TRBV7-8 and TRBJ1-2 provide the parts outside the CDR3, is GAGVSQSPRYKVAKRGQDVALRCDPISGHVSLFWYQQALGQGPEFLTYFQNEAQLDKSGLPSDRFFAERPEGSVSTLKIQRTQQEDSAVYLCASSQLPGPPPPSTFGSGTRLTVV.

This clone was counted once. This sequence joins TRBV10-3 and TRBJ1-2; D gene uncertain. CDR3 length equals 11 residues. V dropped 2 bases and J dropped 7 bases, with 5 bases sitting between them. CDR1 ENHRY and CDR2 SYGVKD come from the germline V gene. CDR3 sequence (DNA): TGTGCCATCAGTGAGGCAACTGGCTACACCTTC. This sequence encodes CAISEATGYTF.